This TCR beta chain was sequenced for a study of control samples from healthy donors and cancer patients (dated by TCRdb to the early 2020s). Measured from the cysteine to the phenylalanine, the CDR3 is 10 residues long. The DNA shown is the 30-base CDR3, in frame from base 1. At the junction V is shortened by 6 bases and J by 5 bases, with 4 bases in between. CDR1 SNHLY and CDR2 FYNNEI are derived from the germline V gene. Preparation of the library involved the immunoSEQ multiplex PCR assay. TCRdb limited this immuneACCESS table to in-frame rearrangements with V and J called. A share of clones is missing; checked studies link under half to unresolved V genes, and the rest is unexplained. The sample contains hundreds of thousands of clones, around 80% of them found a single time. The ten largest clones take up about 14% of the sample. As for this clone: It has no known antigen specificity. No per-base quality is available; no much larger clone lies one base away.

Specimen: PBMCs. The clonotype comes from a woman aged 60-70 years with lung cancer. Recombination joined TRBV2 with TRBJ1-1; there is no confident call for the D gene. The CDR3 in this case is CASRTTEAFF. The bases read TGTGCCAGCAGGACTACTGAAGCTTTCTTT.